This passage covers 15 T cell receptor beta chains from one sample sequenced in a study of spatial heterogeneity in lung cancer. Their recognized antigens are unknown. Whole-study results and caveats: The study found that expanded intratumoral alpha and beta TCR counts tracked tumor mutation counts.

Indicated time point: sample taken at primary tumor resection. Each CDR3 protein gets one entry after TCRdb re-called the 5' RACE reads with MiXCR. The sample records over 10,000 distinct CDR3 sequences, over 4.5% being singletons. Material: lung tumor tissue, obtained at surgery. These TCRs come from a male donor with early-stage non-small cell lung cancer.

In this sample, this clonotype turned up many times. This beta chain was picked up by a library intended for alpha chains and is off target, so its count carries little meaning. This chain joins TRBV20-1 and TRBJ2-7, with TRBD2 as a possible D gene (7 bases). The V gene lost 5 bases and the J gene lost 2 bases, with 19 bases spanning the gap. The germline CDR1 and CDR2 sequences are DFQATT and SNEGSKA (reference sequence). This CDR3 contains 15 residues. The CDR3 DNA reads as TGCAGTGCTGGAAAGGGGGGGCCCCTGGCCTACGAGCAGTACTTC. It specifies CSAGKGGPLAYEQYF.

This clonotype was counted many times. This beta chain is an unintended read in a library built for alpha chains; its size means little. The rearrangement links TRBV28 to TRBJ1-5, with 8 bases identical to TRBD1. This CDR3 region has 15 residues. CDR1 and CDR2 (germline): MDHEN, SYDVKM. The J segment lost 2 bases and the V segment lost 4 bases, leaving 4 bases of the junction unmatched. CDR3 sequence: CASSSQGGGNQPQHF. The CDR3 DNA sequence: TGTGCCAGCAGTTCACAGGGGGGTGGCAATCAGCCCCAGCATTTT.

In its sample, this clonotype was seen many times. As an off-target read in a library built for alpha chains, this beta chain has a frequency of little significance. The genes are TRBV18 and TRBJ2-2; 10 bases fit TRBD1. The CDR3 is made up of 14 amino acids. The ends lost 5 bases at V and 11 bases at J; junction bases unmatched: 8. Germline V gives CDR1 KGHSH, CDR2 LQKENI. For the CDR3, the DNA is TGTGCCAGCTCAGCGCAGACAGGGGGCAATGAGCTGTTTTTT. It is translated as CASSAQTGGNELFF. The full variable domain, its missing parts supplied by reference TRBV18 and TRBJ2-2, is NAGVMQNPRHLVRRRGQEARLRCSPMKGHSHVYWYRQLPEEGLKFMVYLQKENIIDESGMPKERFSAEFPKEGPSILRIQQVVRGDSAAYFCASSAQTGGNELFFGEGSRLTVL.

This clonotype was counted a few times. Since the library was made to target alpha chains, this beta chain is a stray read and its abundance is not meaningful. The CDR3 reads CASDLQGHNYGYTF. The CDR3 DNA reads TGTGCGAGCGACTTGCAGGGCCATAACTATGGCTACACCTTC. This chain joins TRBV7-9 and TRBJ1-2; D possibly corresponds to TRBD1 (5 bases). From germline, CDR1 is SEHNR and CDR2 FQNEAQ (reference sequence). CDR3 size: 14 residues.

By frequency in the sample, this clonotype is medium-sized (0.01 to 0.1%). Because this beta chain is a stray read in a library intended to capture alpha chains, its abundance should not be given much weight. The chain has TRBV20-1 and TRBJ1-6, with D uncertain. The length of the CDR3 is 15 residues. Germline V gives CDR1 DFQATT, CDR2 SNEGSKA (reference sequence). With 3 bases removed from V and 2 bases from J, the gap between germline ends came to 11 bases. As DNA, the CDR3 is TGCAGTGCTAGTCCGCCCGGAGCCTATAATTCACCCCTCCACTTT. The encoded protein is CSASPPGAYNSPLHF.

About this clonotype itself: Found in a library prepared for alpha chains, this beta chain is an off-target read, and its abundance has little meaning. The V gene is TRBV29-1, the J gene TRBJ1-2; D not certain. Germline V gene sequence: CDR1 SQVTM, CDR2 ANQGSEA. V was cut by 5 bases and J by 8 bases, with 27 bases left in between. This CDR3 comprises 16 residues. The CDR3, as DNA: TGCAGCGTTCCATCCCTCTACTTGACGGGGAAAGAAGGCTACACCTTC. This gives the protein CSVPSLYLTGKEGYTF.

At least ten counts were recorded for this clonotype. The size of this beta chain means little, since it is a stray read in a library made for alpha chains. The genes are TRBV4-1 and TRBJ2-5, with D perhaps assigned TRBD1 or TRBD2 (5 bases each). Germline loops: CDR1 MGHRA, CDR2 YSYEKL. V lost 2 bases to trimming and J lost 4 bases, with 17 bases between them. There are 16 residues in the CDR3. The CDR3 loop reads CASSQRDGLGTETQYF. CDR3 coding DNA: TGCGCCAGCAGCCAACGGGACGGGCTGGGTACAGAGACCCAGTACTTC.

Many counts were recorded for this clonotype. A library prepared for alpha chains yielded this beta chain as an off-target read; its size is of little meaning. This chain joins TRBV7-9 and TRBJ1-2; TRBD1 matches at 7 bases. Germline-derived CDR1 and CDR2 are SEHNR and FQNEAQ (reference sequence). J was trimmed by 2 bases and V by 5 bases; bases with no gene match: 5. There are 14 residues in the CDR3. CDR3 residues: CASSEGTANYGYTF. As DNA, the CDR3 is TGTGCCAGCAGCGAAGGGACAGCCAACTATGGCTACACCTTC.

This clonotype showed up many times. Because this beta chain is a stray read in a library intended to capture alpha chains, its abundance should not be given much weight. The rearrangement links TRBV14 to TRBJ2-5; no clear D. This CDR3 region has 13 residues. The germline V and J ends were trimmed by 0 bases and 2 bases, with 4 bases remaining between them. From germline, CDR1 is SGHDN and CDR2 FVKESK. CDR3 amino acids: CASSQDIQETQYF. The CDR3 DNA reads as TGTGCCAGCAGCCAAGACATACAAGAGACCCAGTACTTC.

At least ten counts were recorded for this clonotype. This beta chain is an off-target read within a library intended for alpha chains, so its frequency means little. The chain couples TRBV28 to TRBJ2-7, with 9 bases lining up with TRBD1. From germline, CDR1 is MDHEN and CDR2 SYDVKM. The CDR3 covers 14 residues. Unmatched junction bases numbered 7, after V lost 7 bases and J lost 3 bases. CDR3 region: CASKQTGGFYEQYF. The DNA for the CDR3 is TGTGCCAGCAAGCAGACAGGGGGTTTCTACGAGCAGTACTTC.

At least ten counts were recorded for this clonotype. Since it is a stray read in a library aimed at alpha chains, this beta chain has a size that is not meaningful. The V and J genes are TRBV7-2 and TRBJ1-1; weak D call: TRBD1 (5 bases). The CDR3 spans 15 residues. Germline assignment: CDR1 SGHTA and CDR2 FQGNSA. V was cut by 10 bases and J by 0 bases, with 18 bases left in between. This chain's CDR3 is CATTRGGSMNTEAFF. CDR3 coding DNA: TGTGCCACCACGCGGGGGGGAAGTATGAACACTGAAGCTTTCTTT.

This clonotype was recorded many times. The library was prepared for alpha chains; this beta chain is a stray read, so its frequency means little. The chain has TRBV4-3 and TRBJ1-4; TRBD1 might be the D (5 bases). Germline-derived CDR1 and CDR2 are LGHNA and YSLEER. Deletions cut 1 base from V and 7 bases from J, with 19 bases between. The CDR3 consists of 17 residues. CDR3: CASSQAWGRLEGEKLFF. Here the CDR3 DNA reads TGCGCCAGCAGCCAAGCTTGGGGCAGGTTGGAAGGTGAAAAACTGTTTTTT.

In its sample, this clonotype was seen many times. This beta chain lies outside the target of a library built for alpha chains; its clone size means little. V and J are TRBV20-1 and TRBJ2-1; D is undetermined. The CDR3 loop spans 14 amino acids. The germline V gene encodes CDR1 DFQATT and CDR2 SNEGSKA (reference sequence). With 6 bases removed from V and 2 bases from J, the gap between germline ends came to 14 bases. The CDR3 sequence is CSATSRVAYNEQFF. CDR3 DNA sequence: TGCAGTGCAACTTCACGGGTGGCCTACAATGAGCAGTTCTTC.

This clonotype came up a few times. This beta chain is an off-target read within a library intended for alpha chains, so its frequency means little. The V gene is TRBV6-5, the J gene TRBJ1-1; D may be TRBD1 (5 bases). V was cut by 0 bases and J by 5 bases, with 10 bases left in between. Germline lookup yields CDR1 MNHEY and CDR2 SVGAGI. This CDR3 has 14 residues. The CDR3 nucleotides read TGTGCCAGCAGTTACTCTTGGGAGGGGACTGAAGCTTTCTTT. It yields the protein CASSYSWEGTEAFF.

On this clonotype itself: At one end the junction does not follow the germline gene, possibly because of a read error. With the library built for alpha chains, this beta chain is off target and its frequency is not meaningful. The DNA of the CDR3 is TGTGTCAGCAGCCGCGAAGGGTTAAGAAACACCATATATTTT. Translation gives CVSSREGLRNTIYF. The rearrangement joins TRBV5-4 to TRBJ1-3; D remains ambiguous. CDR3 length: 14 residues. CDR1 is SGHNT and CDR2 is YYREEE in the germline V gene (reference sequence).